This entry describes one T cell receptor beta chain. This clone's antigen is unknown. No much larger clone exists at a distance of one base, and base qualities are not known. This sample is drawn from a study of Ad26.COV2.S vaccination and SARS-CoV-2 variants (dated by TCRdb to about 2021). In terms of the full investigation: Donors in the vaccine arm were drawn from COV1001, a phase I-IIa trial of Ad26.COV2.S in healthy adults that was multicentre, randomized, double-blind and placebo-controlled. Dosing of Ad26.COV2.S was intramuscular, at either 5x10^10 or 1x10^11 viral particles, delivered as one shot or as two shots spaced 56 days apart. TCRbeta repertoire sequencing was used to assess the specificity and breadth of SARS-CoV-2-reactive T cell receptors after Ad26.COV2.S vaccination. Participants in the trial were split at random into five groups of five each, receiving low-dose or high-dose Ad26.COV2.S once or twice, or else placebo on both occasions. Investigators did not know the trial group allocation while performing experiments and assessing outcomes. A total of approximately 30 samples were included in the TCR-sequenced set, comprising roughly 19 Ad26.COV2.S vaccine recipients, 5 placebo recipients and 8 SARS-CoV-2 convalescent individuals.

TCRbeta CDR3 regions were sequenced with the immunoSEQ Assay. After extraction, genomic DNA underwent amplification by bias-controlled multiplex PCR, followed by high-throughput sequencing. As for how the authors treated the data: Collapsing and filtering of sequences were performed to quantify the absolute abundance of each unique TCRbeta CDR3 region. T cell fraction was estimated by normalizing TCRbeta template counts to usable DNA, with usable DNA measured through amplification of reference genes found in all nucleated cells. Repertoire TCRs were annotated as SARS-CoV-2-specific when V gene, CDR3 amino acid sequence and J gene were exactly matched to a known reactive TCR set. The reference SARS-CoV-2 TCR set was obtained from MIRA and was filtered for enrichment in COVID-19-positive ImmuneCODE repertoires, whereby public or cross-reactive TCRs were removed. Using the MIRA antigens, annotated TCRs were further analysed by specific ORF or by position within an ORF. Breadth was defined as the number of annotated unique rearrangements divided by the total number of unique productive rearrangements, and depth was defined as the summed frequency of the annotated unique rearrangements. TCR breadth was compared between groups using two-sided Wilcoxon rank-sum tests. TCRdb provides this immuneACCESS table in a form limited to in-frame rearrangements. Some clones are lacking; in checked studies, under half of them reflect an unresolved V gene, and why the rest are absent is not known. D and trimming were read from the DNA, whereas the V and J calls and clone size are those reported in that table. This sample lists about 400,000 clones; roughly nine tenths were detected once. More than 3% of the sample lies in the top ten.

Measured from the cysteine to the phenylalanine, the CDR3 is 16 residues long. Kept here is only the CDR3 DNA, which spans 48 bases and is read in frame from base 1. From the germline V gene (reference sequence), CDR1 is SEHNR and CDR2 is FQNEAQ. From V the trimming removes 5 bases and from J it removes 2 bases, while the gene matches leave 11 bases of the junction unaccounted for. Beyond this particular receptor, the publication reports: Non-spike TCR breadth was comparable between vaccine and placebo recipients, consistent with the vaccine containing only spike. The study was not powered to compare responses between vaccine doses or regimens. The authors noted that total T cell responses may have been underestimated by the TCR breadth and depth analyses. After vaccination, substantial breadth of spike-specific CD8+ and CD4+ T cell responses was reported. Higher spike-specific TCR breadth was observed in Ad26.COV2.S recipients than in placebo recipients (P = 0.0014).

Explained via the paper, the treatment or condition label denotes: roughly 19 received Ad26.COV2.S at low or high dose, single or two shots; about 5 received placebo; per-sample allocation not given. For vaccine and placebo recipients, the sequenced repertoires came from samples collected on day 63 after the first injection. Between 29 July and 7 August 2020, Cohort 1b enrolled around 24 adults aged 18-55 years at one site in Boston, USA. Ad26.COV2.S was a replication-incompetent adenovirus type 26 vector expressing a prefusion-stabilized SARS-CoV-2 spike protein from the original Wuhan strain. The V and J genes are TRBV7-9 and TRBJ1-2; TRBD1 aligns with 7 central bases. The source is a person aged 18-60 years who received the Ad26.COV2.S COVID-19 vaccine or a placebo. Source: peripheral blood, taken in a trial of Ad26.COV2.S vaccine versus placebo. The nucleotide sequence is TGTGCCAGCAGCCACGCACAGGGGAGTATCAACTATGGCTACACCTTC. Its protein reads: CASSHAQGSINYGYTF.